This entry lists 15 T cell receptor beta chains sequenced from one sample in a study of PD-1 blockade in classical Hodgkin lymphoma. Sequencing was performed with immunoSEQ multiplex PCR; in TCRdb, only in-frame clones are kept and a portion is missing. Among about 6,400 clones, 78% were seen once, and the ten largest hold under 4.5%. Brentuximab vedotin exposure varied among the patients, all of whom had relapsed after autologous stem cell transplantation. Researchers report purifying CD4+ T cells from thawed PBMCs by magnetic negative selection. The sequenced sample was CD4+ T cells from blood, obtained at baseline. The receptors come from a human donor with classical Hodgkin lymphoma.

The V gene is TRBV19, the J gene TRBJ2-2; possibly TRBD1 for D (6 bases). The CDR3 has 16 amino acids. CDR1 and CDR2 (germline): LNHDA, SQIVND (reference sequence). V lost 3 bases and J 6 bases, leaving 17 bases between the germline ends. In DNA, the CDR3 is TGTGCCAGTAGTATGGTGGGGGCGCGGAAGTCCGGGGAGCTGTTTTTT. Encoded protein: CASSMVGARKSGELFF.

The CDR3 nucleotides are TGTGCCAGTAGTTCCGACAGGCACGGCTACACCTTC. Encoded protein: CASSSDRHGYTF. V is TRBV19 and J is TRBJ1-2; a weak D match, TRBD1 (6 bases). Germline V CDR1 and CDR2: LNHDA, SQIVND (reference sequence). This CDR3 contains 12 residues. Trimming pared 5 bases from V and 8 bases from J, leaving 12 bases between.

The chain uses TRBV7-6 and TRBJ2-5, with TRBD1 matching 8 bases. Germline V gene sequence: CDR1 SGHVS, CDR2 FNYEAQ. The CDR3 sequence is 19 residues long. After removal of 0 bases from V and 2 bases from J, the junction contained 14 bases not matched to a gene. The DNA for the CDR3 is TGTGCCAGCAGCTTAGCCCCCATGACGACAGGGGAGAGTCAAGAGACCCAGTACTTC. It codes for CASSLAPMTTGESQETQYF. Based on the CDR3 plus reference TRBV7-6 and TRBJ2-5, the full variable domain is GAGVSQSPRYKVTKRGQDVALRCDPISGHVSLYWYRQALGQGPEFLTYFNYEAQQDKSGLPNDRFSAERPEGSISTLTIQRTEQRDSAMYRCASSLAPMTTGESQETQYFGPGTRLLVL.

The rearrangement links TRBV7-9 to TRBJ1-6; the D gene is possibly TRBD1 (5 bases). The ends were cut back, 3 bases at V and 8 bases at J, with 11 bases in the middle. CDR1 is SEHNR and CDR2 is FQNEAQ in the germline V gene (reference sequence). The CDR3 runs 14 residues. CDR3 in amino acids: CASSFFGDDSPLHF. CDR3 bases: TGTGCCAGCAGCTTTTTCGGGGACGATTCACCCCTCCACTTT.

V gene TRBV11-2 combines with J gene TRBJ2-1, with 14 bases identical to TRBD2. Germline V gene sequence: CDR1 SGHAT, CDR2 FQNNGV. This CDR3 comprises 15 residues. V shed 7 bases and J 10 bases; nucleotides not matched to a gene: 9. Here the CDR3 DNA reads TGTGCCAGCAACGACAGGAGGACTAGCGGGGGGGAGCAGTTCTTC. Protein sequence: CASNDRRTSGGEQFF.

The chain employs TRBV7-2 and TRBJ1-5; possibly TRBD1 for D (5 bases). This CDR3 contains 14 residues. The germline CDR1 and CDR2 sequences are SGHTA and FQGNSA. V was cut by 6 bases and J by 10 bases, with 19 bases left in between. DNA of the CDR3: TGTGCCAGCAGTTCAACAGGTACCGGGGAACCCCAGCATTTT. Translating it yields CASSSTGTGEPQHF.

This clone was counted only a few times. The V gene is TRBV4-2, the J gene TRBJ1-4, with D perhaps matching TRBD1 (5 bases). The CDR3 has 15 residues. Trimming removed 1 base from V and 7 bases from J, with 13 bases in between. Germline V gene data show CDR1 as LGHNA and CDR2 as YNFKEQ. CDR3 sequence: CASSQANRGSEKLFF. The CDR3 DNA follows: TGTGCCAGCAGCCAAGCCAATAGGGGAAGTGAAAAACTGTTTTTT.

The J gene is TRBJ1-1, the V gene TRBV11-2; 8 bases are a match to TRBD1. The CDR3 extends over 14 amino acids. V shed 1 base and J 4 bases; nucleotides not matched to a gene: 2. Germline CDR1 is SGHAT and CDR2 is FQNNGV. The CDR3 reads CASSLGQGSTEAFF. The CDR3 DNA is TGTGCCAGCAGCTTAGGACAGGGGAGCACTGAAGCTTTCTTT.

This clone was observed a few times. The chain combines TRBV4-1 with TRBJ1-6, with 8 bases fitting TRBD1. The CDR3 is 17 amino acids. From germline, CDR1 is MGHRA and CDR2 YSYEKL. V lost 5 bases and J lost 5; bases outside the gene matches: 11. The chain's CDR3 is CASSLAPGQAHNSPLHF. CDR3 sequence (DNA): TGCGCCAGCAGCTTGGCGCCGGGACAGGCTCATAATTCACCCCTCCACTTT.

V usage is TRBV6-1 and J usage is TRBJ1-2, with D unclear. The CDR3 sequence is 11 residues long. V lost 4 bases and J 10 bases, leaving 10 bases between the germline ends. Germline V gene sequence: CDR1 MNHNS, CDR2 SASEGT. CDR3 loop: CASSGSVVYTF. The CDR3 DNA reads TGTGCCAGCAGTGGATCGGTGGTCTACACCTTC.

The chain employs TRBV14 and TRBJ2-2, with D unclear. The V end lost 6 bases, the J end lost 6 bases, and 14 bases lay between the germline ends. The CDR3 covers 14 residues. CDR1 and CDR2 (germline): SGHDN, FVKESK. This CDR3 is CASSLLGGAGELFF. CDR3 in DNA: TGTGCCAGCAGTCTCCTTGGTGGAGCCGGGGAGCTGTTTTTT.

The table lists this clone with a few counts. This rearrangement joins TRBV7-9 to TRBJ2-7; 8 nucleotides match TRBD1. Trimming removed 5 bases from V and 5 bases from J; junction bases left unmatched: 17. Germline V gene data show CDR1 as SEHNR and CDR2 as FQNEAQ (reference sequence). This CDR3 has 17 residues. The CDR3 nucleotides read TGTGCCAGCAGCGAGAGCGCTTTCGGACAGGGCAACCACGAGCAGTACTTC. It codes for CASSESAFGQGNHEQYF.

The chain joins TRBV7-2 to TRBJ1-1; TRBD1 might be the D (6 bases). CDR1 and CDR2 from the germline V gene are SGHTA and FQGNSA. V dropped 5 bases and J dropped 1 base, with 11 bases sitting between them. The CDR3 runs 14 residues. Here the CDR3 reads CASSEGHSNTEAFF. Here the CDR3 DNA reads TGTGCCAGCAGCGAGGGACATTCGAACACTGAAGCTTTCTTT.

The gene calls are TRBV7-2 and TRBJ1-4; 8 positions match TRBD1. Germline V gene data show CDR1 as SGHTA and CDR2 as FQGNSA. The CDR3 extends over 15 amino acids. V was pared by 1 base and J by 7 bases, with 5 bases of the junction left unmatched. In nucleotides, the CDR3 is TGTGCCAGCAGCTTAGTCGGACAGGGAAGTGAAAAACTGTTTTTT. This sequence encodes CASSLVGQGSEKLFF.

The chain employs TRBV29-1 and TRBJ2-7; 14 bases line up with TRBD2. CDR3 length: 14 amino acids. V lost 7 bases, J lost 3 bases, and 5 bases stayed unmatched. CDR1 and CDR2 from the germline V gene are SQVTM and ANQGSEA. The CDR3 DNA sequence: TGCAGCGCTTCCGGGACTAGCGGGAGCTACGAGCAGTACTTC. This translates into CSASGTSGSYEQYF.